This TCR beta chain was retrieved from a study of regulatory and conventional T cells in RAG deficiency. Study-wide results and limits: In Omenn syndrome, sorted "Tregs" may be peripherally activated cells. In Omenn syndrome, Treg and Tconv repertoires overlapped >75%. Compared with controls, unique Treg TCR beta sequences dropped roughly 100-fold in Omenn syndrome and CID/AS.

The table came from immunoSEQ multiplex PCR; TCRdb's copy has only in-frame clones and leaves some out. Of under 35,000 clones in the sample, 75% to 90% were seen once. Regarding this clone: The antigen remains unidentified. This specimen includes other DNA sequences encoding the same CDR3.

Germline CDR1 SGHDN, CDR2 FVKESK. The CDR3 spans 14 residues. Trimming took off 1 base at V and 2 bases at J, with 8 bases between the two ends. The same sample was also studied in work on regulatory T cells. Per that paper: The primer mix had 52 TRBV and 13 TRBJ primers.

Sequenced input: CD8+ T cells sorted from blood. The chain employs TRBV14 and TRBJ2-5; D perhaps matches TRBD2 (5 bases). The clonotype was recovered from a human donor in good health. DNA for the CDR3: TGTGCCAGCAGCCAAGTGGGAGCGCAAGAGACCCAGTACTTC. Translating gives CASSQVGAQETQYF. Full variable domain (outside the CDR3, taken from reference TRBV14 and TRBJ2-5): EAGVTQFPSHSVIEKGQTVTLRCDPISGHDNLYWYRRVMGKEIKFLLHFVKESKQDESGMPNNRFLAERTGGTYSTLKVQPAELEDSGVYFCASSQVGAQETQYFGPGTRLLVL.